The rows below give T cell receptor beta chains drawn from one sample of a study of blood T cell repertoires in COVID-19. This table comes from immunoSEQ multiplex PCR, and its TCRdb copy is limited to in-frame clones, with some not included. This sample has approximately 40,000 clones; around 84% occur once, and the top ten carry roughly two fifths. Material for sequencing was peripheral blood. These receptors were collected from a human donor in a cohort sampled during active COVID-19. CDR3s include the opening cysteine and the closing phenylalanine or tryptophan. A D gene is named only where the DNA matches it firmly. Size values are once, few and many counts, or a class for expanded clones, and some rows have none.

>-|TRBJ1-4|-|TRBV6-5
CASSGRGATNEKLFF
TGTGCCAGCAGCGGGAGGGGTGCAACTAATGAAAAACTGTTTTTT
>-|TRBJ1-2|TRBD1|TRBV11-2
CASSQGQLRNYGYTF
TGTGCCAGCAGCCAGGGACAGCTACGGAACTATGGCTACACCTTC
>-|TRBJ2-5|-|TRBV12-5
CASGLRQGLQETQYF
TGTGCTAGTGGTTTGAGACAGGGACTTCAAGAGACCCAGTACTTC
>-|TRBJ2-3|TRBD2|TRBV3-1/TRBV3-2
CASSPGTSGGLRDTQYF
TGTGCCAGCAGCCCAGGGACTAGCGGGGGTCTGAGGGATACGCAGTATTTT
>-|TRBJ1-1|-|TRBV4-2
CASSQVIQLRHTTEAFF
TGTGCCAGCAGCCAAGTAATTCAACTTCGACACACGACTGAAGCTTTCTTT
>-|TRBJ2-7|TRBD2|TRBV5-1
CASSLGSGYEQYF
TGCGCCAGCAGCTTGGGTAGCGGGTACGAGCAGTACTTC
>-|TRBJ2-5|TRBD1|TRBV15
CATSRNRGGETQYF
TGTGCCACCAGCAGGAACAGGGGCGGAGAGACCCAGTACTTC
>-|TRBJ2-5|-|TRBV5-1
CASSFSGTQETQYF
TGCGCCAGCAGCTTTTCAGGAACCCAAGAGACCCAGTACTTC
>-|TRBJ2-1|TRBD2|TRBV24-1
CATSGSSGVPHSYNEQFF
TGTGCCACCAGTGGCTCCAGCGGGGTGCCCCATTCCTACAATGAGCAGTTCTTC
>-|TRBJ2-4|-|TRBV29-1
CSVVAGKNIQYF
TGCAGCGTGGTCGCGGGGAAAAACATTCAGTACTTC
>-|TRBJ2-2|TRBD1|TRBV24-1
CATSDPLTGMGTGELFF
TGTGCCACCAGTGACCCGCTGACAGGGATGGGGACCGGGGAGCTGTTTTTT
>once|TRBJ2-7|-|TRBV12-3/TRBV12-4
CASSPQGYEQYF
TGTGCCAGCAGTCCACAGGGCTACGAGCAGTACTTC
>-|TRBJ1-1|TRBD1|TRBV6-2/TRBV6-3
CASSYSTDRGDTEAFF
TGTGCCAGCAGTTACTCTACCGACAGGGGGGACACTGAAGCTTTCTTT
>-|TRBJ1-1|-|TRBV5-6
CASSIVGGTEAFF
TGTGCCAGCAGCATCGTTGGGGGGACTGAAGCTTTCTTT
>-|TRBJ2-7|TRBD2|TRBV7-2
CASSLAPGLAGDSYEQYF
TGTGCCAGCAGCTTAGCCCCTGGACTAGCGGGGGACTCCTACGAGCAGTACTTC
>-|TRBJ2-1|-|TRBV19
CASSRGNELEQFF
TGTGCCAGTAGTAGAGGCAACGAGCTTGAGCAGTTCTTC
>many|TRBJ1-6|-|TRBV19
CASSGTTDNSPLHF
TGTGCCAGTAGCGGGACAACTGATAATTCACCCCTCCACTTT
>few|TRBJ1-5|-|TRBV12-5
CASGLARQPQHF
TGTGCTAGTGGTTTGGCGCGTCAGCCCCAGCATTTT
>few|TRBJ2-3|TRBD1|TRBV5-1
CASSLGQGLSTQYF
TGCGCCAGCAGCTTGGGACAGGGGCTTTCCACGCAGTATTTT
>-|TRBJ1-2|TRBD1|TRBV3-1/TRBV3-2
CASSQGRDSYGYTF
TGTGCCAGCAGCCAAGGCAGGGACAGCTATGGCTACACCTTC
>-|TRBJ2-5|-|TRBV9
CASSVSITSTQETQYF
TGTGCCAGCAGCGTATCGATAACTTCAACGCAAGAGACCCAGTACTTC
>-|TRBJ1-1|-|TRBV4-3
CASSLGTRGAPTEAFF
TGCGCCAGCAGCCTCGGGACCCGGGGGGCGCCCACTGAAGCTTTCTTT
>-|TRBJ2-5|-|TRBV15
CATSRDIQETQYF
TGTGCCACCAGCAGGGACATCCAAGAGACCCAGTACTTC
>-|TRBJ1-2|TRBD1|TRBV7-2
CASRRGQGADYGYTF
TGTGCCAGCAGGAGGGGGCAGGGGGCTGACTATGGCTACACCTTC
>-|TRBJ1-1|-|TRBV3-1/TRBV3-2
CATTPRGSTEAFF
TGTGCCACCACTCCAAGGGGGAGCACTGAAGCTTTCTTT
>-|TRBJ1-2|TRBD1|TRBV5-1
CASSPNPGQGVRTF
TGCGCCAGCAGCCCCAACCCGGGACAGGGGGTAAGGACCTTC
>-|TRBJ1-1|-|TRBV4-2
CASSQGALGTEAFF
TGTGCCAGCAGCCAAGGGGCTTTGGGCACTGAAGCTTTCTTT
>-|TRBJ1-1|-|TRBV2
CASSRSAGGTEAFF
TGTGCCAGCAGTAGGAGTGCGGGAGGCACTGAAGCTTTCTTT
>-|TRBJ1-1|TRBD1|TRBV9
CASSVGDRMNTEAFF
TGTGCCAGCAGCGTGGGGGACAGGATGAACACTGAAGCTTTCTTT
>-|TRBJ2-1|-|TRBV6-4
CASSPGLLGHEQFF
TGTGCCAGCAGTCCCGGACTATTGGGCCATGAGCAGTTCTTC
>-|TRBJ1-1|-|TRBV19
CASRPQVLNTEAFF
TGTGCCAGTAGACCGCAGGTCCTCAACACTGAAGCTTTCTTT
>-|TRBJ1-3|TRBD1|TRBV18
CASSPEQGRNTIYF
TGTGCCAGCTCACCGGAACAGGGGCGCAACACCATATATTTT
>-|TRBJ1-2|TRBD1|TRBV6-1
CASSDGTEYGYTF
TGTGCCAGCAGTGACGGGACAGAGTATGGCTACACCTTC
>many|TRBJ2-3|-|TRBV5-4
CASSLDWTPSTDTQYF
TGTGCCAGCAGCTTGGATTGGACACCTAGCACAGATACGCAGTATTTT
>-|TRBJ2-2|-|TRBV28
CASSLWQGNTGELFF
TGTGCCAGCAGTTTATGGCAGGGGAACACCGGGGAGCTGTTTTTT
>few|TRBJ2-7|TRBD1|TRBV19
CASSKGQGVRDEQYF
TGTGCCAGCAGTAAGGGACAGGGAGTTCGAGACGAGCAGTACTTC
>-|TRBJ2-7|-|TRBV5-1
CASSPRMAADSYEQYF
TGCGCCAGCAGCCCCCGGATGGCAGCGGACTCCTACGAGCAGTACTTC
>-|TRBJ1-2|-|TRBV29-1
CSVGGGRLNYGYTF
TGCAGCGTGGGGGGGGGACGGTTAAACTATGGCTACACCTTC
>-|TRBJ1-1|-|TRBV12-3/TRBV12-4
CASSSRENTEAFF
TGTGCCAGCAGTTCCCGGGAGAACACTGAAGCTTTCTTT
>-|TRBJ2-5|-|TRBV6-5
CASSYSWGDSQETQYF
TGTGCCAGCAGTTACTCTTGGGGGGACAGCCAAGAGACCCAGTACTTC
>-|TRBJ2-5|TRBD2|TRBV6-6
CASSYPTSGGFETQYF
TGTGCCAGCAGTTACCCGACTAGCGGGGGTTTCGAGACCCAGTACTTC
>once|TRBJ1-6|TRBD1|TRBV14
CASSLSGQGYNSPLHF
TGTGCCAGCAGCCTATCGGGACAGGGGTATAATTCACCCCTCCACTTT